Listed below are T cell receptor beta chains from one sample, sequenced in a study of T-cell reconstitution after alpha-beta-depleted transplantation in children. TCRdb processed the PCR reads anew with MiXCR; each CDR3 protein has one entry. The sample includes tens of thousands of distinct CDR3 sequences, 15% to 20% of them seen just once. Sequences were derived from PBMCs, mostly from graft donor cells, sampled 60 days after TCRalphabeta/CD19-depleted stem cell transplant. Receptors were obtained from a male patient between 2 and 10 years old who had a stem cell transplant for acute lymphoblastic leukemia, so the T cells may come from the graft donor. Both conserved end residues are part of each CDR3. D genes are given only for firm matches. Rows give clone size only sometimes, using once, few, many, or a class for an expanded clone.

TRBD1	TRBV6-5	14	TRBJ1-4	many	TGTGCCAGCAGTCACAGGGGGCAGTATGAAAAACTGTTTTTT	CASSHRGQYEKLFF
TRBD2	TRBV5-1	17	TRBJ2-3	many	TGCGCCAGCAGCTTTGGACTAGCGGGGGGCGGGGCAGATACGCAGTATTTT	CASSFGLAGGGADTQYF
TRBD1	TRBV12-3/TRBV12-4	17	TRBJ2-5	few	TGTGCCAGCAACATTTGGGGGCTCAGGGGGTGGCAAGAGACCCAGTACTTC	CASNIWGLRGWQETQYF
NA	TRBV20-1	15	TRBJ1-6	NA	TGCAGTGCTAGAGCGGGGCATAGGTACGATTCACCCCTCCACTTT	CSARAGHRYDSPLHF
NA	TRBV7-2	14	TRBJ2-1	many	TGTGCCAGCAACGTAGAAGGGAGAGGGAATGAGCAGTTCTTC	CASNVEGRGNEQFF
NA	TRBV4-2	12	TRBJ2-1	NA	TGTGCCAGCAGCCTCGGGGTGAATGAGCAGTTCTTC	CASSLGVNEQFF
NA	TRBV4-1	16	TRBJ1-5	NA	TGCGCCAGCAGCCTGACATTGGACAGAAGCAATCAGCCCCAGCATTTT	CASSLTLDRSNQPQHF
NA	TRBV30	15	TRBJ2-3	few	TGTGCCTGGAGTATCTCGGCCCCGATCACAGATACGCAGTATTTT	CAWSISAPITDTQYF
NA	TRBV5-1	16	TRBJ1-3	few	TGCGCCAGCAGCTTGACGGGACTCAGCTCTGGAAACACCATATATTTT	CASSLTGLSSGNTIYF
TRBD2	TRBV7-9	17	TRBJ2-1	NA	TGTGCCAGCAGCTCCCGGTTAAGCGGGGGGCACTACAATGAGCAGTTCTTC	CASSSRLSGGHYNEQFF
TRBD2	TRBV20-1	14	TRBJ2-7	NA	TGCTGTGCTAGAGCGTGGGGCGCGGGAGTGGAGCAGTACTTC	CCARAWGAGVEQYF
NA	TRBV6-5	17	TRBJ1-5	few	TGTGCCAGCAGTTACTCGTGGGCAGGGGAAGGCAATCAGCCCCAGCATTTT	CASSYSWAGEGNQPQHF
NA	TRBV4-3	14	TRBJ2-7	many	TGCGCCAGCAGCCAAGATAGGGTAACAGGCGAGCAGTACTTC	CASSQDRVTGEQYF
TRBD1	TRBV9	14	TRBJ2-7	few	TGTGCCAGCAGCCCCCCGACAGGGGGTGACGAGCAGTACTTC	CASSPPTGGDEQYF
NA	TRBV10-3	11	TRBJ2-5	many	TGTGCCGCCAAGGGCGAAGAGACCCAGTACTTC	CAAKGEETQYF
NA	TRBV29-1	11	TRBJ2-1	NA	TGCAGCGTCCTTACTAGCTATGAGCAGTTCTTC	CSVLTSYEQFF
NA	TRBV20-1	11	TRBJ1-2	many	TGCAGTGCTAGAGACGGCTATGGCTACACCTTC	CSARDGYGYTF
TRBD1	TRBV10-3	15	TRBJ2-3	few	TGTGCCATCAGTGTGGGACAGACGAACACAGATACGCAGTATTTT	CAISVGQTNTDTQYF
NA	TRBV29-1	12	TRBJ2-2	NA	TGCAGCGTTTATACTGGCGCCGGGGAGCTGTTTTTT	CSVYTGAGELFF
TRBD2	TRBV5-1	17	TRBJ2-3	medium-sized	TGCGCCAGCAGCCGGCTAGCGGCTTTGGGGGAGGCAGATACGCAGTATTTT	CASSRLAALGEADTQYF
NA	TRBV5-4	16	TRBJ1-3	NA	TGTGCCAGCAGCTTGGCCGGAGGAGTCTCTGGAAACACCATATATTTT	CASSLAGGVSGNTIYF
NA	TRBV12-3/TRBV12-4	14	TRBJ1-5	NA	TGTGCCAGCAGTTTAGGGAATAGCAATCAGCCCCAGCATTTT	CASSLGNSNQPQHF
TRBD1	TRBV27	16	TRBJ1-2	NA	TGTGCCAGCAGTAATCGGACAGGGTATGACCGCCTTGGCTACACCTTC	CASSNRTGYDRLGYTF
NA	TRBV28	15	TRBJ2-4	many	TGTGCCAGCAGCATTGCTGGGGGGGCCAAAAACATTCAGTACTTC	CASSIAGGAKNIQYF
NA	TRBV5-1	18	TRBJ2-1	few	TGCGCCAGCAGCTTGGTAAAGGGGTCTACCTATTTATACAATGAGCAGTTCTTC	CASSLVKGSTYLYNEQFF
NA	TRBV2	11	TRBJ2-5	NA	TGTGCCAGCAGTGTGAGGGAGACCCAGTACTTC	CASSVRETQYF
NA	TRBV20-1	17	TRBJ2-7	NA	TGCAGTGCTAGAGAGGGGGGTGGAGGGATTGGTTTGAACGAGCAGTACTTC	CSAREGGGGIGLNEQYF
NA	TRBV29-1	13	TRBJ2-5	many	TGCAGCGTTGGTGGACAGCTAATAGAGACCCAGTACTTC	CSVGGQLIETQYF
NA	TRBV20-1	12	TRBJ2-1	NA	TGCAGTGCCTCGGACGTAAACAATGAGCAGTTCTTC	CSASDVNNEQFF
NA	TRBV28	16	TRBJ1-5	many	TGTGCCAGCAGTCCCATCGCTTCTGTAGGCAATCAGCCCCAGCATTTT	CASSPIASVGNQPQHF
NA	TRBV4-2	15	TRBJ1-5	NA	TGTGCCAGCAGCCAAGAGACAGATAGCAATCAGCCCCAGCATTTT	CASSQETDSNQPQHF
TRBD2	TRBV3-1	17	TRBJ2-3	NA	TGTGCCAGCAGCCAGATGGGGACTAGCGGAAACACAGATACGCAGTATTTT	CASSQMGTSGNTDTQYF
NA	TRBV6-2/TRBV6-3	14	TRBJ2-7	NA	TGTGCCAGCAGTAAAACGGGACCGCCCTACGAGCAGTACTTC	CASSKTGPPYEQYF
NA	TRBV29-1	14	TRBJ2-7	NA	TGCAGCGTTGAGGACGGAGCGGTCTCCTACGAGCAGTACTTC	CSVEDGAVSYEQYF
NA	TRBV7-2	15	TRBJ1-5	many	TGTGCCAGCAGCTTAAATGGTCAGGGTGCCCAGCCCCAGCATTTT	CASSLNGQGAQPQHF
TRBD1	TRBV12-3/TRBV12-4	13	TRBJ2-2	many	TGTGCCAGCAGCACCCTACAGGGGAGGGAGCTGTTTTTT	CASSTLQGRELFF
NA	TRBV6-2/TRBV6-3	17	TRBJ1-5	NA	TGTGCCAGCAGTTACGTCGTAGGCAGGCCGGGGAATCAGCCCCAGCATTTT	CASSYVVGRPGNQPQHF
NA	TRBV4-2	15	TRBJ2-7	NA	TGTGCCAGCAGCCAATCCGATTGGGCCGACTACGAGCAGTACTTC	CASSQSDWADYEQYF
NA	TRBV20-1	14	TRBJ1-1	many	TGCAGTGCCCTACAGGGCCCCATGAACACTGAAGCTTTCTTT	CSALQGPMNTEAFF
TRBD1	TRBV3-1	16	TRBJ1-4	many	TGTGCCAGCAGCCAATACCGACAGGGGATAAATGAAAAACTGTTTTTT	CASSQYRQGINEKLFF
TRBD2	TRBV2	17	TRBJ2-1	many	TGTGCCAGCAGTGGGATAGCGGGAGAGTGGGGCTACAATGAGCAGTTCTTC	CASSGIAGEWGYNEQFF
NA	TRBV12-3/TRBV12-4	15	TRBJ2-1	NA	TGTGCCAGCAGTGTCAGAGGTTTTAAGCGTCATGAGCAGTTCTTC	CASSVRGFKRHEQFF
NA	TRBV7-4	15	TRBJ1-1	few	TGTGCCAGCAGCGCGAGACAGGTGGTGAACACTGAAGCTTTCTTT	CASSARQVVNTEAFF
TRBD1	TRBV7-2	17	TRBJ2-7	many	TGTGCCAGCAGCTCAAGAGCAACAGGGGGCCTCTCCTACGAGCAGTACTTC	CASSSRATGGLSYEQYF
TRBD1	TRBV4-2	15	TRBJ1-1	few	TGTGCCAGCAGCCAAGTCGGGACAGGGAGGGCTGAAGCTTTCTTT	CASSQVGTGRAEAFF
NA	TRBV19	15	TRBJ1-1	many	TGTGCCAGTAGTATTGCCGGTTCAGCGAACACTGAAGCTTTCTTT	CASSIAGSANTEAFF
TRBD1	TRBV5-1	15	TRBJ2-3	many	TGCGCCAGCAGCTTATGGGACAGGGGGAGAGATACGCAGTATTTT	CASSLWDRGRDTQYF
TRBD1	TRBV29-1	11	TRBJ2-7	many	TGCAGCGTTACCACGGGACAGTACACCGCCTTC	CSVTTGQYTAF
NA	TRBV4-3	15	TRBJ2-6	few	TGCGCCAGCAGCCAAGGAGCGGACGGGGCCAACGTCCTGACTTTC	CASSQGADGANVLTF
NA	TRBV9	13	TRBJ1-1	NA	TGTGCCAGCAGCGTAATGACAGGCACTGAAGCTTTCTTT	CASSVMTGTEAFF
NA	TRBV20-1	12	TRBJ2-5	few	TGCAGTGCCCACCCGGGAGAAGAGACCCAGTACTTC	CSAHPGEETQYF
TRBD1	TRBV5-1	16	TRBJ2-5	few	TGCGCCAGCAGCATATCGTCCGGGACAGGGGAAGAGACCCAGTACTTC	CASSISSGTGEETQYF
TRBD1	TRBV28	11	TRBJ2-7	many	TGTGCCAGCAAGTCCTCACAGGGGATTAACTTC	CASKSSQGINF
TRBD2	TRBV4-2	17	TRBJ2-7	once	TGTGCCAGCAGCCAAGACTTCGGACCCGGGGGGGTCTACGAGCAGTACTTC	CASSQDFGPGGVYEQYF